These 17 T cell receptor beta chains share one sample of origin, sequenced in a study of control samples from healthy donors and cancer patients. Clones were sequenced by immunoSEQ multiplex PCR, and TCRdb holds only the in-frame ones, with some missing. The sample yields around 100,000 clones, approximately 90% seen once. Sequenced sample: blood. These receptors were taken from a woman aged 18-29 years in good health.

The chain is built from TRBV9 and TRBJ1-2; 7 positions match TRBD1. V trimming: 4 bases; J trimming: 5 bases; junction bases outside the gene matches: 20. This CDR3 has 18 amino acids. Germline V gene lookup returns CDR1 SGDLS and CDR2 YYNGEE. The CDR3 loop is CASSPTRQGGNSPYGYTF. Here the CDR3 DNA reads TGTGCCAGCAGCCCTACGAGACAGGGAGGGAATTCCCCTTATGGCTACACCTTC. The full variable domain, rest sourced from reference TRBV9 and TRBJ1-2, is DSGVTQTPKHLITATGQRVTLRCSPRSGDLSVYWYQQSLDQGLQFLIQYYNGEERAKGNILERFSAQQFPDLHSELNLSSLELGDSALYFCASSPTRQGGNSPYGYTFGSGTRLTVV.

As regards this clone: The identical CDR3 is also encoded by other nucleotide sequences in the sample. The gene calls are TRBV5-1 and TRBJ2-5; D is undetermined. Germline V gene data show CDR1 as SGHRS and CDR2 as YFSETQ. V lost 0 bases to trimming and J lost 3 bases, with 6 bases between them. This CDR3 is built from 13 residues. Here the CDR3 reads CASSLGQEETQYF. The CDR3 bases are TGCGCCAGCAGCTTGGGGCAGGAAGAGACCCAGTACTTC.

Points on this clone: This CDR3 is also generated by other DNA sequences in the sample. The chain recombines TRBV5-1 with TRBJ2-3; 8 positions agree with TRBD2. There are 16 residues in the CDR3. Per germline, CDR1 SGHRS and CDR2 YFSETQ. J was trimmed by 2 bases and V by 0 bases; bases with no gene match: 5. In DNA form, the CDR3 reads TGCGCCAGCAGCTTGGGTCGGGGGGGCGACACAGATACGCAGTATTTT. It encodes CASSLGRGGDTDTQYF.

The rearrangement uses TRBV2 and TRBJ2-6; D may be TRBD1 (6 bases). The CDR3 runs to 19 residues. Germline CDR1 is SNHLY and CDR2 is FYNNEI. Trimming removed 5 bases from V and 0 bases from J, with 20 bases in between. The CDR3 DNA reads as TGTGCCAGCAGTCGCAGCCTACGGACAGTGAGCTCTGGGGCCAACGTCCTGACTTTC. Encoded protein: CASSRSLRTVSSGANVLTF.

The rearrangement joins TRBV29-1 to TRBJ2-3, with D hard to call. Germline V CDR1 and CDR2: SQVTM, ANQGSEA. V was shortened by 6 bases and J by 0 bases, with 10 bases between the two germline ends. This CDR3 is 13 amino acids long. The CDR3 loop is CSVGSTSTDTQYF. The CDR3 coding sequence is TGCAGCGTGGGCTCCACTAGCACAGATACGCAGTATTTT.

The chain uses TRBV4-1 and TRBJ1-2; perhaps TRBD1 as D (5 bases). Germline V gene lookup returns CDR1 MGHRA and CDR2 YSYEKL. Trimming shortened V by 1 base and J by 5 bases, and 11 bases separated the two germline ends. CDR3 length equals 14 residues. CDR3 in DNA: TGCGCCAGCAGCCAAGCCTGGGGGACTTATGGCTACACCTTC. It encodes CASSQAWGTYGYTF.

J is TRBJ2-7 and V is TRBV15; 9 bases match TRBD1. V dropped 3 bases and J dropped 6; count of bases not matched to a gene: 6. Germline-derived CDR1 and CDR2 are LNHNV and YYDKDF (reference sequence). The CDR3 runs 14 residues. The CDR3 region has the DNA TGTGCCACCAGCAGCATGGACAGGGGTACCGAGCAGTACTTC. This codes for CATSSMDRGTEQYF.

The chain is built from TRBV5-8 and TRBJ1-1; maybe TRBD1 (5 bases). The CDR3 sequence is 16 residues long. Trimming took off 4 bases at V and 4 bases at J, with 20 bases between the two ends. CDR1 is SGHTS and CDR2 is YDEGEE in the germline V gene. For the CDR3, the DNA is TGTGCCAGCAGCCGACGTTGGGGGGATTCGGCCACTGAAGCTTTCTTT. This translates into CASSRRWGDSATEAFF.

The rearrangement links TRBV6-1 to TRBJ1-2, with 10 bases that match TRBD1. CDR1 and CDR2 from the germline V gene are MNHNS and SASEGT. V gave up 0 bases and J gave up 1 base; unmatched junction bases: 5. This CDR3 spans 17 amino acids. In nucleotides, the CDR3 is TGTGCCAGCAGTGAAGCGGGGACAGGGGTCATTAACTATGGCTACACCTTC. Translation gives CASSEAGTGVINYGYTF.

This chain uses TRBV4-1 with TRBJ1-2; 8 positions match TRBD1. The ends lost 4 bases at V and 4 bases at J; junction bases unmatched: 8. The CDR3 has 15 amino acids. Germline values: CDR1 MGHRA, CDR2 YSYEKL. The CDR3 sequence: CASSPDPGQVYGYTF. CDR3 coding DNA: TGCGCCAGCAGCCCGGATCCGGGACAGGTCTATGGCTACACCTTC.

The rearrangement joins TRBV5-1 to TRBJ1-2; 7 bases line up with TRBD1. Germline assignment: CDR1 SGHRS and CDR2 YFSETQ. The CDR3 has 16 residues. V shed 2 bases, J shed 0 bases, and the junction held 7 bases outside the gene matches. Written as DNA, the CDR3 is TGCGCCAGCAGCTTTTTGGGACAGCCAACTAACTATGGCTACACCTTC. It is translated as CASSFLGQPTNYGYTF.

The CDR3 spells CASSYDRRAAYGYTF. CDR3 nucleotide sequence: TGTGCCAGCAGTTACGACAGGAGGGCGGCATATGGCTACACCTTC. The chain combines TRBV6-5 with TRBJ1-2; maybe TRBD1 (6 bases). V was cut by 2 bases and J by 5 bases, with 15 bases left in between. The CDR3 spans 15 residues. The germline gives CDR1 MNHEY, CDR2 SVGAGI.

This chain connects TRBV4-1 to TRBJ1-5; 9 nucleotides agree with TRBD1. Germline V CDR1 and CDR2: MGHRA, YSYEKL. Trimming removed 3 bases from V and 5 bases from J; junction bases left unmatched: 8. This CDR3 contains 16 residues. The CDR3 sequence is CASSHALTGGHQPQHF. CDR3 DNA: TGCGCCAGCAGCCACGCTCTAACAGGGGGCCATCAGCCCCAGCATTTT.

The chain uses TRBV6-5 and TRBJ1-3; D gene unclear. The length of the CDR3 is 13 residues. The V end lost 3 bases, the J end lost 4 bases, and 7 bases lay between the germline ends. Germline CDR1 reads MNHEY; CDR2 reads SVGAGI. The CDR3 region is CASSYQSGNTIYF. In nucleotides, the CDR3 is TGTGCCAGCAGTTATCAGAGCGGAAACACCATATATTTT.

V usage is TRBV3-1 (or the pseudogene TRBV3-2) and J usage is TRBJ1-3; D remains ambiguous. The germline V gene has CDR1 LGHDT and CDR2 YNNKEL (reference sequence). The V end was cut by 3 bases, the J end by 2 bases, with 14 bases between. The length of the CDR3 is 16 residues. This CDR3 reads CASSQGFLGAGNTIYF. The CDR3 nucleotides are TGTGCCAGCAGCCAGGGATTTCTAGGAGCTGGAAACACCATATATTTT.

This clone was counted a single time. The V and J genes are TRBV20-1 and TRBJ2-5, with D tentatively TRBD1 (6 bases). The germline gives CDR1 DFQATT, CDR2 SNEGSKA (reference sequence). The CDR3 runs 13 residues. V lost 3 bases, J lost 1 base, and 9 bases lay in between. For the CDR3, the DNA is TGCAGTGCTAGTCTGACAGGCCAAGAGACCCAGTACTTC. Its protein is CSASLTGQETQYF.

This chain uses TRBV5-1 with TRBJ1-1; 11 bases are a match to TRBD1. CDR3 length: 15 residues. Germline CDR1 is SGHRS and CDR2 is YFSETQ. V trimming: 4 bases; J trimming: 1 base; junction bases outside the gene matches: 3. The CDR3, as DNA: TGCGCCAGCAGCCTGGACAGGGGGCGGAACACTGAAGCTTTCTTT. Amino acid sequence: CASSLDRGRNTEAFF.